This T cell receptor beta chain was sequenced for a study of beta chain features in type 1 diabetes. Study-level findings and limits: Individuals with type 1 diabetes displayed fewer insertions and more deletions at VDJ junctions. TCRB CDR3 length was moderately but significantly reduced in all four CD4+ subsets of Type 1 diabetes patients.

The whole isolated RNA underwent reverse transcription, so sequencing captured expressed TCRB transcripts. Sequencing was performed with immunoSEQ multiplex PCR; in TCRdb, only in-frame clones are kept and a portion is missing. There are 95,000 to 150,000 clones in the sample; about a sixth occur only once, and 2.3% lies in the top ten. With 3 bases removed from V and 0 bases from J, the gap between germline ends came to 18 bases. CDR1 and CDR2 from the germline V gene are SGHRS and YFSETQ. The CDR3 totals 17 residues. This clone was seen a handful of times. Its target is not known. This clonotype was sampled from a man aged 25 to 40 with type 1 diabetes. The rearrangement joins TRBV5-1 to TRBJ1-1; D unresolved. The sequenced sample consisted of central memory CD4+ T cells from blood. CDR3 DNA sequence: TGCGCCAGCAGCTCCAATCCAGAGACGCCTATGAACACTGAAGCTTTCTTT. Translating gives CASSSNPETPMNTEAFF.